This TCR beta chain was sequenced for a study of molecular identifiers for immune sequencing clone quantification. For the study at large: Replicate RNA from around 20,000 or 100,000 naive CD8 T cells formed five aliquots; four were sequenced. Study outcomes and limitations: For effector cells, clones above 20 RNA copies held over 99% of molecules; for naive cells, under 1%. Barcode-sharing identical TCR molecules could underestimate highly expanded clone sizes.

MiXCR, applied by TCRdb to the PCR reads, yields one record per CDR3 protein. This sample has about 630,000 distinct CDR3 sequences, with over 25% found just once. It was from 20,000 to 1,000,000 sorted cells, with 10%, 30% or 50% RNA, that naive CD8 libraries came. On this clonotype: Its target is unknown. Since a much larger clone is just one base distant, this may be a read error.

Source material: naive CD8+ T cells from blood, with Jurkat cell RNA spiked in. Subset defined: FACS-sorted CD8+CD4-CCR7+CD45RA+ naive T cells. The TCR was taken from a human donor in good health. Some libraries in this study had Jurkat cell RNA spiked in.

CDR3 protein: CSANNRDFYIDTQYF. In DNA, the CDR3 is TGCAGTGCTAATAACCGGGACTTTTACATAGATACGCAGTATTTT. The J gene is TRBJ2-3, the V gene TRBV20-1; D possibly corresponds to TRBD2 (6 bases). The V gene's germline CDR1 is DFQATT and CDR2 SNEGSKA (reference sequence). Trimming shortened V by 4 bases and J by 5 bases, and 19 bases separated the two germline ends. This CDR3 spans 15 amino acids.